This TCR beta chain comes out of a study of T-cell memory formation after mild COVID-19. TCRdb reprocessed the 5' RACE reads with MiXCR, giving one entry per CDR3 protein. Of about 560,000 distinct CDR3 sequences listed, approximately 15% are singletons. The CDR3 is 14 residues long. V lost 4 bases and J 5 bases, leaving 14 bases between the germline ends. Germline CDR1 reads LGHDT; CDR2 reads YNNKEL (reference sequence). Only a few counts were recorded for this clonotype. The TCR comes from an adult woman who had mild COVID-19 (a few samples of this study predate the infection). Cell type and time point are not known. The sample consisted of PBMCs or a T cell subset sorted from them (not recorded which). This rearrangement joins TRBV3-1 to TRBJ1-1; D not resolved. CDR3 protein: CASSPFERRTEAFF. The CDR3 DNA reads TGTGCCAGCAGCCCTTTCGAGAGGCGGACTGAAGCTTTCTTT.